This passage covers 9 T cell receptor beta chains from one sample sequenced in a study of T cell responses to AZD1222 COVID-19 vaccine. Some clones are missing from TCRdb's copy, which holds only in-frame ones; the method was immunoSEQ multiplex PCR. The table includes approximately 100,000 clones, more than 85% detected once. The material sequenced was peripheral blood, taken on day 0 of AZD1222 vaccination. The receptors here all came from an adult in good health.

V gene TRBV15 combines with J gene TRBJ1-1; a possible D gene is TRBD1 (5 bases). V was cut by 2 bases and J by 2 bases, with 6 bases left in between. Looked up from germline, CDR1 is LNHNV and CDR2 is YYDKDF (reference sequence). The CDR3 is 13 amino acids. Written as DNA, the CDR3 is TGTGCCACCAGCAGACAGGGAAACACTGAAGCTTTCTTT. It codes for CATSRQGNTEAFF. The variable domain in full, completed from reference TRBV15 and TRBJ1-1, reads DAMVIQNPRYQVTQFGKPVTLSCSQTLNHNVMYWYQQKSSQAPKLLFHYYDKDFNNEADTPDNFQSRRPNTSFCFLDIRSPGLGDTAMYLCATSRQGNTEAFFGQGTRLTVV.

The chain employs TRBV24-1 and TRBJ1-1; unclear D gene. CDR3 length equals 13 residues. V was clipped by 9 bases and J by 4 bases, with 14 bases between them. Per germline, CDR1 KGHDR and CDR2 SFDVKD. CDR3 loop: CATRDRESTEAFF. CDR3 DNA: TGTGCCACCCGAGACCGAGAATCCACTGAAGCTTTCTTT.

The chain employs TRBV6-4 and TRBJ1-6, with 7 bases identical to TRBD1. This CDR3 contains 15 residues. From germline, CDR1 is MRHNA and CDR2 SNTAGT. After removal of 2 bases from V and 6 bases from J, the junction contained 4 bases not matched to a gene. This CDR3 is CASSDRQGGNSPLHF. CDR3 nucleotides: TGTGCCAGCAGTGACAGACAGGGTGGTAATTCACCCCTCCACTTT.

DNA for the CDR3: TGTGCCAGCAGTTCAGGGAGGGACCGAAAAGTAGCCAAAAACATTCAGTACTTC. Amino acids: CASSSGRDRKVAKNIQYF. The genes are TRBV6-2 or TRBV6-3 and TRBJ2-4; 7 bases align to TRBD2. Germline V CDR1 and CDR2: MNHEY, SVGEGT. The CDR3 totals 18 residues. V lost 4 bases to trimming and J lost 0 bases; unmatched junction nucleotides: 12.

V is TRBV29-1 and J is TRBJ2-2, with D possibly being TRBD1 (6 bases). The CDR3 is 16 residues long. V lost 0 bases and J lost 0, with 11 bases in between. The germline gives CDR1 SQVTM, CDR2 ANQGSEA. The CDR3 here is CSVEDLGDTNTGELFF. The CDR3 DNA reads as TGCAGCGTTGAAGATCTCGGGGACACGAACACCGGGGAGCTGTTTTTT.

This clone was seen only once. The chain couples TRBV5-6 to TRBJ2-7, with D uncertain. The germline V gene has CDR1 SGHDT and CDR2 YYEEEE. There are 11 residues in the CDR3. V was shortened by 1 base and J by 3 bases, with 2 bases between the two germline ends. The CDR3 DNA reads TGTGCCAGCAGCTTGAACTACGAGCAGTACTTC. Encoded protein: CASSLNYEQYF.

The chain couples TRBV6-5 to TRBJ2-7, with 11 bases aligning to TRBD1. The CDR3 contains 14 residues. The germline CDR1 and CDR2 sequences are MNHEY and SVGAGI. Germline trimming cut 2 bases from V and 6 bases from J; bases unmatched to any gene: 3. The CDR3 DNA is TGTGCCAGCAGTTACGGGGGACAGGGGGGCGAGCAGTACTTC. The encoded protein is CASSYGGQGGEQYF.

CDR3 DNA: TGTGCCAGCAGCCCCCGCGCTGGCAATTCACCCCTCCACTTT. Encoded protein: CASSPRAGNSPLHF. The chain employs TRBV9 and TRBJ1-6; D is undetermined. The V end lost 4 bases, the J end lost 7 bases, and 12 bases lay between the germline ends. The CDR3 contains 14 residues. Germline-derived CDR1 and CDR2 are SGDLS and YYNGEE.

The rearrangement uses TRBV5-1 and TRBJ1-1; maybe TRBD1 (6 bases). V was clipped by 2 bases and J by 6 bases, with 8 bases between them. The CDR3 loop spans 12 amino acids. Germline assignment: CDR1 SGHRS and CDR2 YFSETQ. CDR3 nucleotide sequence: TGCGCCAGCAGCTTACAGGGACCTGAAGCTTTCTTT. Its translation: CASSLQGPEAFF.